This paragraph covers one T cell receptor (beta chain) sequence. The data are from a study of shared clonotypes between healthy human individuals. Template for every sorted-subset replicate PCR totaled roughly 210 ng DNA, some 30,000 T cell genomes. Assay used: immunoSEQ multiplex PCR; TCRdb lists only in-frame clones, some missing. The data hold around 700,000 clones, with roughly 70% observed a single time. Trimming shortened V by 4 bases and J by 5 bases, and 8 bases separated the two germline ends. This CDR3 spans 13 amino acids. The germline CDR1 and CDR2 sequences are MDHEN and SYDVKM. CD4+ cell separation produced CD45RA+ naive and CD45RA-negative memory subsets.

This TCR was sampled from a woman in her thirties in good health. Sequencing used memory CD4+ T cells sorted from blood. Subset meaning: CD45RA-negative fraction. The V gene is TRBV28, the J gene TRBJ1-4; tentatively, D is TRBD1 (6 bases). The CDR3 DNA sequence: TGTGCCAGCAGTTGGACAGAGAATGAAAAACTGTTTTTT. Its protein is CASSWTENEKLFF.